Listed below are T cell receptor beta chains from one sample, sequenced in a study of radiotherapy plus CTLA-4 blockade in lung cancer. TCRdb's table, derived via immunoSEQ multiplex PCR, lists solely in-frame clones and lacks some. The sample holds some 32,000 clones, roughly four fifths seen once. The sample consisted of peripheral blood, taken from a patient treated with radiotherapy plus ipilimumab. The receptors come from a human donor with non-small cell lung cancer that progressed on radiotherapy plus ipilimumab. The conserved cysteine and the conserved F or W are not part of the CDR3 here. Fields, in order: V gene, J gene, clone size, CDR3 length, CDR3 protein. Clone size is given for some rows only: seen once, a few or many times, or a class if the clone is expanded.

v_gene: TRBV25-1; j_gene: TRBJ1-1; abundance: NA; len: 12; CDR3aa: ASTLAEGGTEAF
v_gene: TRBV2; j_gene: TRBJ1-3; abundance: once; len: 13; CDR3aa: ASSEERTGGNTIY
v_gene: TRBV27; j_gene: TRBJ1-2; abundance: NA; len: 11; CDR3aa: ASSSTGGAGYT
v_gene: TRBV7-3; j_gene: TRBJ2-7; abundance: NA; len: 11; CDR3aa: ASSLDTSYEQY
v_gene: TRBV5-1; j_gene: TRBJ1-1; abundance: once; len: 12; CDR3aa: ASSAQGKNTEAF
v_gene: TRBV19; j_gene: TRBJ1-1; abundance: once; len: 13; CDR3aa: ASSSPQGARTEAF
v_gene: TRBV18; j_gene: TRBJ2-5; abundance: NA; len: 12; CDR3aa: ASSPAAGAVAQY
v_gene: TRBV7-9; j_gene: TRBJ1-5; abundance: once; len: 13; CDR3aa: ASSFGQGAVSTQH
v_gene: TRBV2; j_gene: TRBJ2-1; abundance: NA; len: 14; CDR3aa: ASRGTGTGGLDEQF
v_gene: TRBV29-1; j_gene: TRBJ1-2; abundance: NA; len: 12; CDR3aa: SSAPAGLNYGYT
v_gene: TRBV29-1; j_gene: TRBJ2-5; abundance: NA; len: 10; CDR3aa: SVVGDSETQY
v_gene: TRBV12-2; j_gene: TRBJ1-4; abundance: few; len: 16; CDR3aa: ASRFPGQGPRVDEKLF
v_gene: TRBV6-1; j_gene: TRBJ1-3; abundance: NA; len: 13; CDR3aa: ASRDSYFSGNTIY
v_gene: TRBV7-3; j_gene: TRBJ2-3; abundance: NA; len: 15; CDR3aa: ASSLTPGSGGVDTQY
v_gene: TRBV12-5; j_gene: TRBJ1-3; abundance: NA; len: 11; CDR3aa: ASYPLSGNTIY
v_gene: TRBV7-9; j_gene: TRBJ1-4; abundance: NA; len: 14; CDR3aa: ASSKGHPKTNEKLF
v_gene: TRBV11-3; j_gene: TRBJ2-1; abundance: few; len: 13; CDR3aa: ASSLTESSYNEQF
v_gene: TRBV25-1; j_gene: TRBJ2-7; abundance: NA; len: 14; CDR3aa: ASSGRTGTGIHEQY
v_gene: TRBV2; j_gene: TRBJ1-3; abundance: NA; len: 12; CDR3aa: ASSGRSSGNTIY
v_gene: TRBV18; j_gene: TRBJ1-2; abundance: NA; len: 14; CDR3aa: ASSPSGQGTNYGYT
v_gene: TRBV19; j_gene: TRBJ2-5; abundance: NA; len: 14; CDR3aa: ASSIIPGTAQETQY
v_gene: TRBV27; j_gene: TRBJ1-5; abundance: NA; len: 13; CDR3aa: ASSLRQGLGQPQH
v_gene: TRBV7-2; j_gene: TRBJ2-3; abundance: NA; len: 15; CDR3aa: ASSLSGGTVSTDTQY
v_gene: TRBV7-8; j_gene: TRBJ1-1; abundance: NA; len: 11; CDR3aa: ASSLGGVTEAF
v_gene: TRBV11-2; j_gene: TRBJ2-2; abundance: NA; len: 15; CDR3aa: ASSITAGGPNTGELF
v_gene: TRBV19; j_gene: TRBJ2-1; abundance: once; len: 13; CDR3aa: ASSDRGYSYNEQF
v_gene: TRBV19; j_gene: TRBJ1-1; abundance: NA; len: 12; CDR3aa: ASGTGGPRTEAF
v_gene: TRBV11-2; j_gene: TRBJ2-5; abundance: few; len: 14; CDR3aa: ASSTGTGGGKETQY
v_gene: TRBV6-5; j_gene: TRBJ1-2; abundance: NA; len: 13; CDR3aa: ASSQSGTGNYGYT
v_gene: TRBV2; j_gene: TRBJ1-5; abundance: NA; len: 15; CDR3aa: ASSEAPGCYSNQPQH
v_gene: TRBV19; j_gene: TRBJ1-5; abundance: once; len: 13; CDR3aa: ASSIETGGGQPQH
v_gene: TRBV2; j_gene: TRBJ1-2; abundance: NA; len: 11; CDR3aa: ASSPQGYYGYT
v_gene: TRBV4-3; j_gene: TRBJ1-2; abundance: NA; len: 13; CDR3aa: ASSQDLTVNYGYT
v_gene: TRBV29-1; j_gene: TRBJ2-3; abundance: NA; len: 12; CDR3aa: SVDGRVGADTQY
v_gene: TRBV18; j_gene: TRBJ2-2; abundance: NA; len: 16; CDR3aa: ASSPPLGDRGSAGELF
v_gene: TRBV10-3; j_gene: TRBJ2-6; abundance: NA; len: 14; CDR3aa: AISESGGTGANVLT
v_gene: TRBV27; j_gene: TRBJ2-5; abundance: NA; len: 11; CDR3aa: ASSSGQGGTQY
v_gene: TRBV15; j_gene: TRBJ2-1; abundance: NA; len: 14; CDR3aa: ATSREYGGSYNEQF
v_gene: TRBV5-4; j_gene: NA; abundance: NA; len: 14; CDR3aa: ASSLTPGTGPYEQY
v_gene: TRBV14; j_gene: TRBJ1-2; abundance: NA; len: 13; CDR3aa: ASSPMAGWNYGYT
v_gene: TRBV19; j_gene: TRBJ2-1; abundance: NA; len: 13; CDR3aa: ASRAGTGDYNEQF
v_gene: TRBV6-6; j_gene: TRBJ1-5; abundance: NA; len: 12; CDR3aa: ASRRGQGNQPQH
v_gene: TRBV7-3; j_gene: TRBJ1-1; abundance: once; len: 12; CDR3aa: ASSSGQGHTEAF
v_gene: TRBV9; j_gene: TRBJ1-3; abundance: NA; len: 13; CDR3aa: ASSVAQGVGNTIY
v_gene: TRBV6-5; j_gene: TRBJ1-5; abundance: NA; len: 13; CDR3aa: ASSYSGSARQPQH
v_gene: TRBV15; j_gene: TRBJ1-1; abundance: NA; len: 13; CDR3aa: ATSRELISGTEAF
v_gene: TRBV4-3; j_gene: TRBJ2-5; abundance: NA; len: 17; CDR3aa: ASSQDSAASGGFQETQY
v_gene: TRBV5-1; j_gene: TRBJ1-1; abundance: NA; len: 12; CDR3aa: ASSSQGVDTEAF
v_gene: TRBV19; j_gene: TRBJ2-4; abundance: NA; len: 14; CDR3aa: ASCADPGIAKNIQY
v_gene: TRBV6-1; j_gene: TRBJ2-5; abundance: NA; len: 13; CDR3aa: ASSFSWTGQETQY
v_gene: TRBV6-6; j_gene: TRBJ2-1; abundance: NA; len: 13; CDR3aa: ASRPPSGGASEQF
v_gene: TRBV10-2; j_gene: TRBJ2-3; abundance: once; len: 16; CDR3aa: ASSESGPRRGGLDTQY
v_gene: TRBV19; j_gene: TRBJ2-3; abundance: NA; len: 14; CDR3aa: ASSISWTSITDTQY
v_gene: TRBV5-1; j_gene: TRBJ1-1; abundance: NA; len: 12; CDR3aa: ASSLGGIDSEAF
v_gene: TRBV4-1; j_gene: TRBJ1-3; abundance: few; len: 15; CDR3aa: ASSQGGGRFSGNTIY
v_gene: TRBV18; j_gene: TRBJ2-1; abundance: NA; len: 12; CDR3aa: ASSPQGQGIEQF
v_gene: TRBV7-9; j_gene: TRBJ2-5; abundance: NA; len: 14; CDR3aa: ASSLARTGYQETQY
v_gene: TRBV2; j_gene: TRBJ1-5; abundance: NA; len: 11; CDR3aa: ASSGGGNQPQH
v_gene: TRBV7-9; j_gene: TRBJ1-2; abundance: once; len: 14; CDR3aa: ASSLATGSTNYGYT
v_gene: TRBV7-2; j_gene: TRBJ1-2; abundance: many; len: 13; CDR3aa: ASSTTGTASYGYT